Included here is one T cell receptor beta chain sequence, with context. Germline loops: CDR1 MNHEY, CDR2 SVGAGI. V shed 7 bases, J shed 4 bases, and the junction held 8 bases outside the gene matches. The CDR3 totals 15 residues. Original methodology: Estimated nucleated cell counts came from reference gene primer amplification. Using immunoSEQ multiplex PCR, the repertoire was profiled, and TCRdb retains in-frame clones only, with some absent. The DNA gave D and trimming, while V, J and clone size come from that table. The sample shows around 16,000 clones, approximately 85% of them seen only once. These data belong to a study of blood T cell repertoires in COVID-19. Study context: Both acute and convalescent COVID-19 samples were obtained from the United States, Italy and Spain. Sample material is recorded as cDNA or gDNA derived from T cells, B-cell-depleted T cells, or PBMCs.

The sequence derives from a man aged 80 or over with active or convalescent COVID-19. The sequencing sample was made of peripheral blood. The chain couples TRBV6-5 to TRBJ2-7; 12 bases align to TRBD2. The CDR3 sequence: CASNPLAGGTYEQYF. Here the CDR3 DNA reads TGTGCCAGCAATCCACTAGCGGGGGGAACTTACGAGCAGTACTTC.